This entry concerns a single T cell receptor (beta chain). Its antigen is currently not known. No base-level quality is on record; no much larger clone is a single base apart. From the cysteine through the phenylalanine, the CDR3 covers 14 amino acids. Here the CDR3 DNA is all that survives: 42 bases in frame from base 1. The V and J ends are trimmed by 2 bases and 8 bases, leaving 18 bases between them. CDR1 SQVTM and CDR2 ANQGSEA were looked up in the germline V gene. The entry originates in a study of blood T cells in healthy people across ages (dated by TCRdb to 2013 to 2016). Context from the whole study: In model experiments, template switching captured about one uniquely barcoded TCR beta cDNA molecule for every two T cells. The study measured age-related changes in TCR beta repertoire diversity using deep sequencing normalized with unique cDNA molecular identifiers. The donors were divided into four age groups: young (average roughly 17 years), middle-aged (around 41), aged (approximately 64) and long-lived (82). To avoid experimental bias, donors of different ages were spread randomly across the sequencing lanes. Two additional independent replicas of 1 million unique cDNA reads from the same blood draw were analyzed for two donors (one aged 18 to 29 and one aged 80 or older). The paper as a whole reports these results and caveats: Compared with the aged group, more naive CD4+ T cells, fewer expanded clones and increased TCR diversity were shown by the long-lived group, suggesting age selection. The CMV infection status of donors was not known, potentially confounding age-related changes in expanded clonotypes. Observed TCR beta diversity correlated strongly with the percentage of naive T cells measured by flow cytometry. Bulk unsorted PBMC profiling prevented conclusive comparison of naive and antigen-experienced compartments. Observed TCR beta diversity per million T cells fell roughly linearly with age, and a significant reduction was already apparent by age around 40. Estimates of total diversity based on one million sequenced T cells were regarded as lower bounds and as underestimates.

The library was prepared using 5' RACE. The sequencer listed for this sample is Illumina HiSeq 2500. A second PCR of about 6 to 12 cycles was run with a J-beta primer mix and a sample-barcoded 5' primer. Each TCR beta cDNA molecule received a unique molecular identifier from a template-switch 5' adaptor carrying 12 random nucleotides. Each sample yielded at least 3 million CDR3-containing paired-end reads. All of the RNA was converted into first-strand cDNA using the Mint cDNA synthesis kit, with a TRBC-specific oligonucleotide serving as the primer. Following uracil-DNA glycosylase treatment, a first 18-cycle PCR with universal primers M1SS and BC2_uni_R was performed on all cDNA. The original pipeline was this. For normalization, 1 million high-quality reads, each with a distinct molecular identifier, were randomly selected from each sample. Instead of being binned into consensus sequences, reads that shared molecular identifiers were thrown out. MiTCR, run with a Q25 quality threshold and the strictest error-elimination algorithm, handled CDR3 identification, clonotype clustering and error correction. A nonparametric unseen species model with Euler transformation was used to estimate lower-bound total TCR beta diversity. In-frame beta chains were kept once TCRdb had trimmed the public reads at Q25 with fastp and called clones with MiXCR. A single entry per CDR3 protein holds the most common genes and DNA from its merged rows. In this record, the V and J calls reflect TCRdb's handling and not the investigators' own analysis. The sample data list about 1.6 million distinct CDR3 sequences, and 34% of these were observed just once. The ten largest clones add up to 11% of the sample.

Donors were 40 or so systemically healthy Caucasian individuals from Russia aged roughly 6 to 95 years. Each donor gave approximately 9.4 milliliters of peripheral blood, drawn into EDTA-treated Vacutainer tubes. Ficoll-Paque density-gradient centrifugation was used to isolate PBMCs, with at least 6.5 million per sample. Trizol reagent was used to extract total RNA from the PBMCs, yielding at least 6 micrograms per sample. For every donor, flow cytometry on a PBMC aliquot measured the percentage of naive CD45RAhigh/CD27high T cells. The sample comprised blood. This receptor was taken from a young woman in good health. The chain is made from TRBV29-1 and TRBJ1-2; TRBD1 could be the D gene, as 6 bases match. The nucleotide sequence reads TGCAGCGTTGAATCGGGACACGGGTGGGACGGCTACACCTTC. Its protein product is CSVESGHGWDGYTF. When the CDR3 is completed using the reference TRBV29-1 and TRBJ1-2 genes on either side, the full variable domain is SAVISQKPSRDICQRGTSLTIQCQVDSQVTMMFWYRQQPGQSLTLIATANQGSEATYESGFVIDKFPISRPNLTFSTLTVSNMSPEDSSIYLCSVESGHGWDGYTFGSGTRLTVV.